Below are 27 T cell receptor beta chains sequenced from a single sample in a study of cytomegalovirus exposure and HLA in healthy donors. Assay: immunoSEQ multiplex PCR; the TCRdb copy retains only in-frame clones and omits some. The sample has approximately 120,000 clones; 85% to 90% are singletons. Sequenced: PBMCs. The receptor source for this set is a woman aged 18-29 years in good health and CMV-seronegative.

This clone has a handful of counts. V is TRBV29-1 and J is TRBJ1-1; D remains unclear. The CDR3 consists of 12 residues. Looked up from germline, CDR1 is SQVTM and CDR2 is ANQGSEA. Trimming took off 3 bases at V and 7 bases at J, with 12 bases between the two ends. The CDR3 is CSVDGPLDEAFF. The CDR3 DNA reads as TGCAGCGTTGACGGTCCTTTAGATGAAGCTTTCTTT.

The rearrangement uses TRBV6-1 and TRBJ2-3; the D gene is possibly TRBD2 (6 bases). Germline-derived CDR1 and CDR2 are MNHNS and SASEGT. The V and J ends lost 3 bases and 5 bases respectively, with 15 bases between them. CDR3 length equals 15 residues. CDR3 nucleotide sequence: TGTGCCAGCAGTGAGAGGGAGGAGGGTGGAGATACGCAGTATTTT. Encoded protein: CASSEREEGGDTQYF.

The chain joins TRBV5-1 to TRBJ1-4, with TRBD1 identical over 9 bases. This CDR3 spans 15 amino acids. The junction had 3 bases not matched to a gene; V was cut back by 1 base and J by 5 bases. CDR1 SGHRS and CDR2 YFSETQ come from the germline V gene. In DNA, the CDR3 is TGCGCCAGCAGCTTGAATACAGGGGGCAATGAAAAACTGTTTTTT. Translating gives CASSLNTGGNEKLFF.

In this sample, this clone turned up a few times. V usage is TRBV18 and J usage is TRBJ1-5, with 8 nucleotides matching TRBD1. The CDR3 covers 16 residues. The V and J ends lost 5 bases and 5 bases, in that order; junction bases with no gene match: 11. CDR1 and CDR2 (germline): KGHSH, LQKENI. CDR3 nucleotides: TGTGCCAGCTCAGACGAGAAGGGGACAGGCGATCAGCCCCAGCATTTT. This translates into CASSDEKGTGDQPQHF.

The V and J genes are TRBV9 and TRBJ2-1; D may be TRBD1 (6 bases). CDR1 SGDLS and CDR2 YYNGEE come from the germline V gene. This CDR3 comprises 14 residues. V shed 4 bases and J shed 2 bases, with 10 bases lying between them. The CDR3: CASSPQGTYNEQFF. The CDR3 DNA follows: TGTGCCAGCAGCCCCCAGGGGACCTACAATGAGCAGTTCTTC. Complete variable domain (other parts from reference TRBV9 and TRBJ2-1): DSGVTQTPKHLITATGQRVTLRCSPRSGDLSVYWYQQSLDQGLQFLIQYYNGEERAKGNILERFSAQQFPDLHSELNLSSLELGDSALYFCASSPQGTYNEQFFGPGTRLTVL.

V is TRBV5-1 and J is TRBJ2-7; 14 nucleotides agree with TRBD2. Unmatched junction bases numbered 7, after V lost 4 bases and J lost 1 base. This CDR3 is built from 17 residues. CDR1 is SGHRS and CDR2 is YFSETQ in the germline V gene. The CDR3 sequence is CASSPGTSGRGSYEQYF. CDR3 nucleotides: TGCGCCAGCAGCCCCGGGACTAGCGGGAGAGGGTCCTACGAGCAGTACTTC.

This chain links TRBV2 with TRBJ1-2; the match to TRBD1 covers 8 bases. V lost 6 bases to trimming and J lost 7 bases; unmatched junction nucleotides: 7. The CDR3 consists of 13 residues. Germline V gene data show CDR1 as SNHLY and CDR2 as FYNNEI. The chain's CDR3 is CASSEQGEGGYTF. CDR3 in DNA: TGTGCCAGCAGCGAACAGGGGGAAGGTGGCTACACCTTC.

In nucleotides, the CDR3 is TGTGCCAGCAACCCGGGACAGTTCTCGTCGAACACTGAAGCTTTCTTT. Amino acid sequence: CASNPGQFSSNTEAFF. The chain employs TRBV28 and TRBJ1-1, with 7 bases matching TRBD1. This CDR3 contains 16 residues. Trimming at V came to 7 bases and at J to 1 base, leaving 12 bases not matched to a gene. Germline CDR1 and CDR2: MDHEN and SYDVKM.

The chain links TRBV30 to TRBJ2-3; 13 nucleotides agree with TRBD2. The junction had 9 bases not matched to a gene; V was cut back by 3 bases and J by 0 bases. The CDR3 is 18 amino acids. Germline CDR1 reads GTSNPN; CDR2 reads SVGIG (reference sequence). CDR3 protein: CAWRGLTSGGPSTDTQYF. DNA for the CDR3: TGTGCCTGGAGAGGACTGACTAGCGGGGGGCCTAGCACAGATACGCAGTATTTT.

The chain employs TRBV28 and TRBJ1-5, with 7 bases that match TRBD1. J was trimmed by 6 bases and V by 2 bases; bases with no gene match: 16. There are 18 residues in the CDR3. The germline V gene has CDR1 MDHEN and CDR2 SYDVKM. The CDR3 DNA follows: TGTGCCAGCAGTTTACTGCAACATCCGGCAGGGGGGCGTCAGCCCCAGCATTTT. Amino acids: CASSLLQHPAGGRQPQHF.

This clone turned up a few times. The CDR3 sequence: CASTSTGMNTEAFF. The CDR3 DNA reads TGTGCCAGCACCTCGACAGGGATGAACACTGAAGCTTTCTTT. This chain links TRBV28 with TRBJ1-1, with 7 bases aligning to TRBD1. Germline V lookup: CDR1 MDHEN, CDR2 SYDVKM. This CDR3 comprises 14 residues. Losses at the gene ends were 7 bases for V and 0 bases for J; bases not matched to a gene: 5. Based on the CDR3 plus reference TRBV28 and TRBJ1-1, the full variable domain is DVKVTQSSRYLVKRTGEKVFLECVQDMDHENMFWYRQDPGLGLRLIYFSYDVKMKEKGDIPEGYSVSREKKERFSLILESASTNQTSMYLCASTSTGMNTEAFFGQGTRLTVV.

This clone was detected a few times. The chain has TRBV14 and TRBJ2-7, with a possible D match to TRBD1 (5 bases). V lost 0 bases and J 6 bases, leaving 9 bases between the germline ends. The CDR3 spans 13 residues. CDR1 and CDR2 from the germline V gene are SGHDN and FVKESK. CDR3 DNA sequence: TGTGCCAGCAGCCAAGATCAAGGGGCCGAGCAGTACTTC. It codes for CASSQDQGAEQYF.

The chain is built from TRBV18 and TRBJ1-2, with D unresolved. With 3 bases removed from V and 1 base from J, the gap between germline ends came to 6 bases. The CDR3 is 13 residues long. The germline V gene has CDR1 KGHSH and CDR2 LQKENI. As DNA, the CDR3 is TGTGCCAGCTCACCCCAGGATAACTATGGCTACACCTTC. Protein: CASSPQDNYGYTF.

J is TRBJ2-7 and V is TRBV2, with 11 bases aligning to TRBD2. The ends lost 7 bases at V and 2 bases at J; junction bases unmatched: 10. The CDR3 runs to 16 residues. Germline V gives CDR1 SNHLY, CDR2 FYNNEI. The CDR3 DNA follows: TGTGCCAGCAATCCACCCCCGACTAGCGGGGCCTACGAGCAGTACTTC. Its translation: CASNPPPTSGAYEQYF. Using reference TRBV2 and TRBJ2-7 for the parts outside the CDR3, the full variable domain is EPEVTQTPSHQVTQMGQEVILRCVPISNHLYFYWYRQILGQKVEFLVSFYNNEISEKSEIFDDQFSVERPDGSNFTLKIRSTKLEDSAMYFCASNPPPTSGAYEQYFGPGTRLTVT.

The chain uses TRBV4-3 and TRBJ1-1; tentatively, D is TRBD1 (6 bases). CDR1 and CDR2 from the germline V gene are LGHNA and YSLEER. The CDR3 has 19 residues. Trimming pared 4 bases from V and 4 bases from J, leaving 28 bases between. DNA of the CDR3: TGCGCCAGCAGCCTTCCCCGTGGGGTTAGGGACACGCGAGGCACTGAAGCTTTCTTT. It specifies CASSLPRGVRDTRGTEAFF.

This chain links TRBV10-3 with TRBJ2-7; D might be TRBD2 (7 bases). V was clipped by 10 bases and J by 1 base, with 14 bases between them. The germline gives CDR1 ENHRY, CDR2 SYGVKD. The CDR3 totals 13 residues. CDR3 nucleotide sequence: TGTGCCACCGAGGGGGGGGGATCCTACGAGCAGTACTTC. Protein sequence: CATEGGGSYEQYF.

This clone was seen a handful of times. The chain recombines TRBV7-2 with TRBJ1-1, with 7 bases identical to TRBD1. V lost 1 base, J lost 9 bases, and 5 bases stayed unmatched. Germline loops: CDR1 SGHTA, CDR2 FQGNSA. The CDR3 covers 13 residues. CDR3 DNA sequence: TGTGCCAGCAGCTTAGACAGGGGCCCACAAGCTTTCTTT. This sequence encodes CASSLDRGPQAFF.

The rearrangement links TRBV7-8 to TRBJ2-1; a possible D gene is TRBD2 (6 bases). The CDR3 extends over 18 amino acids. V was trimmed by 8 bases and J by 8 bases, leaving 31 bases between them. Germline loops: CDR1 SGHVS, CDR2 FQNEAQ. The CDR3, as DNA: TGTGCCAGCTGGACCTCTTACTTTTCTGGCGGGGAGCCCGATGAGCAGTTCTTC. The encoded protein is CASWTSYFSGGEPDEQFF.

V is TRBV2 and J is TRBJ1-2, with TRBD1 matching 7 bases. V shed 5 bases, J shed 2 bases, and the junction held 5 bases outside the gene matches. The V gene's germline CDR1 is SNHLY and CDR2 FYNNEI. This CDR3 is 14 amino acids long. This chain's CDR3 is CASSQGQRNYGYTF. DNA of the CDR3: TGTGCCAGCAGTCAGGGACAGCGGAACTATGGCTACACCTTC.

The V and J genes are TRBV30 and TRBJ2-3; D is ambiguous. Looked up from germline, CDR1 is GTSNPN and CDR2 is SVGIG (reference sequence). Trimming shortened V by 3 bases and J by 1 base, and 5 bases separated the two germline ends. The CDR3 has 12 amino acids. This chain's CDR3 is CAWSAGTDTQYF. As DNA, the CDR3 is TGTGCCTGGAGCGCGGGCACAGATACGCAGTATTTT. Looking up the rest from reference TRBV30 and TRBJ2-3 gives the full variable domain: SQTIHQWPATLVQPVGSPLSLECTVEGTSNPNLYWYRQAAGRGLQLLFYSVGIGQISSEVPQNLSASRPQDRQFILSSKKLLLSDSGFYLCAWSAGTDTQYFGPGTRLTVL.

This clone has only one observation. This rearrangement joins TRBV6-5 to TRBJ1-3, with 9 bases identical to TRBD1. The CDR3 consists of 15 residues. J was trimmed by 3 bases and V by 6 bases; bases with no gene match: 6. CDR1 is MNHEY, CDR2 SVGAGI, per germline. In DNA, the CDR3 is TGTGCCAGCAGCGGCGACAGGGGGTATGGAAACACCATATATTTT. It is translated as CASSGDRGYGNTIYF.

The chain recombines TRBV28 with TRBJ1-1; TRBD1 matches 9 bases. The CDR3 has 17 residues. The ends lost 6 bases at V and 3 bases at J; junction bases unmatched: 14. Germline CDR1 MDHEN, CDR2 SYDVKM. CDR3 DNA: TGTGCCAGCAGCCAAGACAGGGGGAAAAGGGGGGACACTGAAGCTTTCTTT. It specifies CASSQDRGKRGDTEAFF.

The chain couples TRBV5-1 to TRBJ1-4; a possible D gene is TRBD1 (5 bases). The CDR3 length is 14 residues. CDR1 SGHRS and CDR2 YFSETQ come from the germline V gene. V was cut by 6 bases and J by 7 bases, with 16 bases left in between. The CDR3 here is CASKGRDFSEKLFF. CDR3 nucleotides: TGCGCCAGCAAGGGACGGGACTTCTCTGAAAAACTGTTTTTT.

CDR3 protein: CASSLARRGYGNEQFF. The CDR3 DNA sequence: TGTGCCAGCAGCTTAGCGCGAAGAGGGTACGGAAATGAGCAGTTCTTC. The rearrangement joins TRBV7-9 to TRBJ2-1, with a tentative D call TRBD2 (5 bases). The length of the CDR3 is 16 residues. The ends were cut back, 0 bases at V and 7 bases at J, with 16 bases in the middle. CDR1 SEHNR and CDR2 FQNEAQ come from the germline V gene (reference sequence).

This clone has only one observation. This rearrangement joins TRBV28 to TRBJ1-3; 7 bases agree with TRBD1. The V segment lost 5 bases and the J segment 0 bases; nucleotides outside the gene matches: 7. This CDR3 contains 16 residues. The V gene's germline CDR1 is MDHEN and CDR2 SYDVKM. CDR3 sequence: CASSIRQGFSGNTIYF. As DNA, the CDR3 is TGTGCCAGCAGTATACGACAGGGCTTCTCTGGAAACACCATATATTTT. Drawing the rest from reference TRBV28 and TRBJ1-3, the complete variable domain is DVKVTQSSRYLVKRTGEKVFLECVQDMDHENMFWYRQDPGLGLRLIYFSYDVKMKEKGDIPEGYSVSREKKERFSLILESASTNQTSMYLCASSIRQGFSGNTIYFGEGSWLTVV.

This clone has only one observation. The chain recombines TRBV7-2 with TRBJ1-5; TRBD1 might be the D (5 bases). Germline V gives CDR1 SGHTA, CDR2 FQGNSA. Trimming took off 0 bases at V and 5 bases at J, with 8 bases between the two ends. The CDR3 extends over 14 amino acids. The DNA of the CDR3 is TGTGCCAGCAGCTTAGCAGACAGCTATCAGCCCCAGCATTTT. This gives the protein CASSLADSYQPQHF. The variable domain in full, completed from reference TRBV7-2 and TRBJ1-5, reads GAGVSQSPSNKVTEKGKDVELRCDPISGHTALYWYRQSLGQGLEFLIYFQGNSAPDKSGLPSDRFSAERTGGSVSTLTIQRTQQEDSAVYLCASSLADSYQPQHFGDGTRLSIL.

This chain connects TRBV11-2 to TRBJ2-5; D possibly corresponds to TRBD2 (6 bases). The CDR3 totals 15 residues. Germline CDR1 SGHAT, CDR2 FQNNGV. V shed 4 bases and J shed 4 bases, with 16 bases lying between them. The CDR3 bases are TGTGCCAGCAGCTCCCTTGATGCGGGACTAGAGACCCAGTACTTC. It is translated as CASSSLDAGLETQYF.